Each of the 21 T cell receptor beta chains below was sequenced from the same sample in a study of OX40 agonist ivuxolimab in advanced cancers. Produced via immunoSEQ multiplex PCR; TCRdb's table is partial and in-frame only. The data hold around 95,000 clones, with around 89% observed a single time. Sequenced material: CD4+ or CD8+ T cells sorted from blood, taken in a trial of the OX40 agonist ivuxolimab. These receptors were collected from an adult with an advanced solid tumor such as melanoma, head and neck, liver or kidney cancer.

The V gene is TRBV4-2, the J gene TRBJ2-3; TRBD1 agrees at 8 bases. CDR3 length: 16 residues. In germline, CDR1 is LGHNA, CDR2 YNFKEQ. Unmatched junction bases numbered 5, after V lost 1 base and J lost 2 bases. This CDR3 reads CASSQVGTGHTDTQYF. Written as DNA, the CDR3 is TGTGCCAGCAGCCAAGTAGGGACAGGACACACAGATACGCAGTATTTT.

The V gene is TRBV19, the J gene TRBJ2-6; unclear D gene. CDR1 is LNHDA, CDR2 SQIVND, per germline (reference sequence). CDR3 size: 13 residues. Trimming stripped 6 bases from V and 0 bases from J, with 3 bases between. CDR3: CASRSSGANVLTF. CDR3 DNA sequence: TGTGCCAGTAGAAGCTCTGGGGCCAACGTCCTGACTTTC.

The rearrangement links TRBV7-3 to TRBJ1-1; no clear D. Deletions cut 4 bases from V and 5 bases from J, with 11 bases between. Per germline, CDR1 SGHTA and CDR2 FQGTGA. This CDR3 has 13 amino acids. CDR3 region: CASSSSAGTEAFF. DNA for the CDR3: TGTGCCAGCAGCTCCTCGGCTGGGACTGAAGCTTTCTTT. The full variable domain, completed using reference TRBV7-3 and TRBJ1-1, is GAGVSQTPSNKVTEKGKYVELRCDPISGHTALYWYRQSLGQGPEFLIYFQGTGAADDSGLPNDRFFAVRPEGSVSTLKIQRTERGDSAVYLCASSSSAGTEAFFGQGTRLTVV.

The sample holds one count of this clone. The genes are TRBV27 and TRBJ2-2; weak D call: TRBD1 (5 bases). V lost 2 bases to trimming and J lost 2 bases, with 12 bases between them. CDR3 length: 16 residues. Germline CDR1 MNHEY, CDR2 SMNVEV (reference sequence). The CDR3 region has the DNA TGTGCCAGCAGTTTAGTCCCACAGGCCAACACCGGGGAGCTGTTTTTT. Protein product: CASSLVPQANTGELFF.

This chain uses TRBV29-1 with TRBJ2-7; D tentatively reads TRBD1 or TRBD2 (5 bases each). Gene TRBJ2-5 matches the end of the DNA better, so the J call may be wrong. CDR1 is SQVTM and CDR2 is ANQGSEA in the germline V gene. CDR3 length equals 13 residues. The CDR3 loop is CSVGSGSGETQYF. DNA for the CDR3: TGCAGCGTTGGATCAGGGAGTGGAGAGACCCAGTACTTC.

The gene calls are TRBV13 and TRBJ2-2; 10 bases fit TRBD2. Per germline, CDR1 PRHDT and CDR2 FYEKMQ (reference sequence). CDR3 length: 16 residues. V shed 2 bases, J shed 4 bases, and the junction held 4 bases outside the gene matches. CDR3 coding DNA: TGTGCCAGCAGCTTACTAGCGGGGGCTATCACCGGGGAGCTGTTTTTT. Amino acid sequence: CASSLLAGAITGELFF.

The J gene is TRBJ1-1, the V gene TRBV19, with D perhaps TRBD1 (6 bases). CDR3 length: 16 residues. V was pared by 5 bases and J by 0 bases, with 16 bases between. Germline CDR1 reads LNHDA; CDR2 reads SQIVND (reference sequence). As DNA, the CDR3 is TGTGCCAGTAGTCTACTCGCAGGGGTACTGAACACTGAAGCTTTCTTT. Amino acid sequence: CASSLLAGVLNTEAFF.

V is TRBV11-2 and J is TRBJ1-2; D is possibly TRBD1 (5 bases). V dropped 1 base and J dropped 4 bases, with 22 bases sitting between them. The CDR3 is 18 amino acids. Germline V gene data show CDR1 as SGHAT and CDR2 as FQNNGV. The CDR3: CASSLARRGDVYAYGYTF. CDR3 bases: TGTGCCAGCAGCTTAGCAAGGAGGGGCGACGTCTATGCCTATGGCTACACCTTC.

The chain is built from TRBV6-1 and TRBJ2-7, with a possible D match to TRBD1 (6 bases). The V end lost 4 bases, the J end lost 2 bases, and 12 bases lay between the germline ends. Germline-derived CDR1 and CDR2 are MNHNS and SASEGT. This CDR3 comprises 14 residues. The CDR3: CASSVEQGAYEQYF. Here the CDR3 DNA reads TGTGCCAGCAGTGTCGAACAGGGTGCCTACGAGCAGTACTTC.

The V call is TRBV11-2, the J call TRBJ1-4; D might be TRBD1 (5 bases). Germline V gene data show CDR1 as SGHAT and CDR2 as FQNNGV. V was shortened by 0 bases and J by 5 bases, with 10 bases between the two germline ends. The CDR3 runs 15 residues. The CDR3 spells CASSLDLGGNEKLFF. The CDR3 DNA follows: TGTGCCAGCAGCTTAGATCTGGGGGGGAATGAAAAACTGTTTTTT. Supplemented by reference TRBV11-2 and TRBJ1-4, the full variable domain reads EAGVAQSPRYKIIEKRQSVAFWCNPISGHATLYWYQQILGQGPKLLIQFQNNGVVDDSQLPKDRFSAERLKGVDSTLKIQPAKLEDSAVYLCASSLDLGGNEKLFFGSGTQLSVL.

This clone was seen only a few times. V and J are TRBV30 and TRBJ1-5; the D gene is possibly TRBD1 (5 bases). Germline V lookup: CDR1 GTSNPN, CDR2 SVGIG (reference sequence). There are 16 residues in the CDR3. Trimming took off 5 bases at V and 0 bases at J, with 17 bases between the two ends. This CDR3 is CAWSDSQKTSNQPQHF. CDR3 nucleotide sequence: TGTGCCTGGTCCGACAGCCAGAAGACTAGCAATCAGCCCCAGCATTTT. The full variable domain, its missing parts supplied by reference TRBV30 and TRBJ1-5, is SQTIHQWPATLVQPVGSPLSLECTVEGTSNPNLYWYRQAAGRGLQLLFYSVGIGQISSEVPQNLSASRPQDRQFILSSKKLLLSDSGFYLCAWSDSQKTSNQPQHFGDGTRLSIL.

V and J are TRBV18 and TRBJ1-2; possibly TRBD1 for D (5 bases). Germline assignment: CDR1 KGHSH and CDR2 LQKENI. This CDR3 region has 13 residues. Trimming took off 2 bases at V and 8 bases at J, with 12 bases between the two ends. In nucleotides, the CDR3 is TGTGCCAGCTCACCAATGGGGGTTGACGGCTACACCTTC. Translated: CASSPMGVDGYTF.

The chain has TRBV27 and TRBJ1-4, with D uncertain. Germline loops: CDR1 MNHEY, CDR2 SMNVEV (reference sequence). V dropped 2 bases and J dropped 0 bases, with 7 bases sitting between them. CDR3 size: 15 residues. This CDR3 is CASSLVAATNEKLFF. CDR3 in DNA: TGTGCCAGCAGTTTAGTGGCAGCAACTAATGAAAAACTGTTTTTT.

Concerning this clone: At the DNA level, this CDR3 is encoded by other sequences in the same sample as well. This sequence joins TRBV15 and TRBJ1-5; no clear D. V lost 1 base, J lost 1 base, and 5 bases lay in between. CDR3 length: 14 residues. Germline V gene sequence: CDR1 LNHNV, CDR2 YYDKDF (reference sequence). CDR3 nucleotide sequence: TGTGCCACCAGCAGAGGAGGGAGCAATCAGCCCCAGCATTTT. Translation gives CATSRGGSNQPQHF.

The chain links TRBV30 to TRBJ2-7; no firm D call. The CDR3 covers 11 residues. In germline, CDR1 is GTSNPN, CDR2 SVGIG (reference sequence). The V gene lost 2 bases and the J gene lost 4 bases, with 6 bases spanning the gap. CDR3 nucleotides: TGTGCCTGGAGTCCCGGATACGAGCAGTACTTC. This sequence encodes CAWSPGYEQYF. Full variable domain (missing parts from reference TRBV30 and TRBJ2-7): SQTIHQWPATLVQPVGSPLSLECTVEGTSNPNLYWYRQAAGRGLQLLFYSVGIGQISSEVPQNLSASRPQDRQFILSSKKLLLSDSGFYLCAWSPGYEQYFGPGTRLTVT.

CDR3 coding DNA: TGTGCCAGTAGTATTACACTCTGGGGAGGCGAGCAGTACTTC. Translating it yields CASSITLWGGEQYF. The rearrangement joins TRBV19 to TRBJ2-7; perhaps TRBD2 as D (6 bases). Germline V gene data show CDR1 as LNHDA and CDR2 as SQIVND (reference sequence). V was cut by 3 bases and J by 6 bases, with 15 bases left in between. The CDR3 spans 14 residues. The full variable domain, with the rest looked up from reference TRBV19 and TRBJ2-7, is DGGITQSPKYLFRKEGQNVTLSCEQNLNHDAMYWYRQDPGQGLRLIYYSQIVNDFQKGDIAEGYSVSREKKESFPLTVTSAQKNPTAFYLCASSITLWGGEQYFGPGTRLTVT.

The V gene is TRBV13, the J gene TRBJ2-2, with 11 bases aligning to TRBD2. This CDR3 is built from 14 residues. Unmatched junction bases numbered 3, after V lost 7 bases and J lost 5 bases. From germline, CDR1 is PRHDT and CDR2 FYEKMQ (reference sequence). CDR3 protein: CASTLAGGTGELFF. CDR3 sequence (DNA): TGTGCCAGCACTCTAGCGGGGGGTACCGGGGAGCTGTTTTTT.

The chain couples TRBV5-5 to TRBJ1-1; perhaps TRBD1 as D (6 bases). CDR1 and CDR2 from the germline V gene are SGHKS and YYEKEE (reference sequence). The CDR3 is 13 residues long. V gave up 5 bases and J gave up 9 bases, with 17 bases separating them. CDR3 sequence: CASRAAGGLQAFF. Here the CDR3 DNA reads TGTGCCAGCAGGGCAGCGGGGGGCCTTCAAGCTTTCTTT.

This chain connects TRBV5-1 to TRBJ2-7, with 8 bases fitting TRBD2. Germline V gene data show CDR1 as SGHRS and CDR2 as YFSETQ. The length of the CDR3 is 15 residues. Unmatched junction bases numbered 11, after V lost 3 bases and J lost 6 bases. CDR3 protein: CASSSQTSGNAEQYF. CDR3 DNA: TGCGCCAGCAGCTCCCAAACTAGCGGCAATGCCGAGCAGTACTTC.

The gene calls are TRBV18 and TRBJ2-3; 10 bases fit TRBD1. V shed 6 bases, J shed 1 base, and the junction held 4 bases outside the gene matches. Germline V lookup: CDR1 KGHSH, CDR2 LQKENI. CDR3 size: 15 residues. CDR3 region: CASSSTGGRTDTQYF. CDR3 DNA sequence: TGTGCCAGCTCCTCGACAGGGGGCCGCACAGATACGCAGTATTTT.

A note on this clone: At one end the junction does not follow the germline gene, possibly because of a read error. V is TRBV6-6 and J is TRBJ1-2; D gene unclear. This CDR3 region has 14 residues. Germline values: CDR1 MNHNY, CDR2 SVGAGI (reference sequence). CDR3 coding DNA: TGTGCCAGCAGTTACCGGCCGGACGGGCTGGAAGGGCCCTTC. It yields the protein CASSYRPDGLEGPF.